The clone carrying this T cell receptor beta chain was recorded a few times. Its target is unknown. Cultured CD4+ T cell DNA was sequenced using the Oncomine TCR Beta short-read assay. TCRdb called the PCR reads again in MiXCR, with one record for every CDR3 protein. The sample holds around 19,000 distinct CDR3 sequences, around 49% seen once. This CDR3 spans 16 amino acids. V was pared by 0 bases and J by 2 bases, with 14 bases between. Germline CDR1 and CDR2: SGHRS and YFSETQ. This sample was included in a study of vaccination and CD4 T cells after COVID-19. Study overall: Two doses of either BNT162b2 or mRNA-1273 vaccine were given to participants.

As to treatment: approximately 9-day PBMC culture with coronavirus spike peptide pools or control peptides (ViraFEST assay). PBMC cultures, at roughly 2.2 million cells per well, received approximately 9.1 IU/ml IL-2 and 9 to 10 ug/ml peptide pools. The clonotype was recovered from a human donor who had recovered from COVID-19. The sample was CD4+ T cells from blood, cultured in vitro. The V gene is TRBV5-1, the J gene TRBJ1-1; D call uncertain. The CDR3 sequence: CASSLGGGRLNTEAFF. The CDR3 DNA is TGCGCCAGCAGCTTGGGCGGAGGGCGATTAAACACTGAAGCTTTCTTT.